These T cell receptor beta chains were read from a single sample in a study of T cell responses to AZD1222 COVID-19 vaccine. Clones were read by immunoSEQ multiplex PCR, and TCRdb kept only the in-frame ones, dropping some. The data contain 55,000 to 70,000 clones, over 60% of them singletons. This specimen consisted of peripheral blood, obtained on day 0 of AZD1222 vaccination. All receptors derive from an adult in good health. Both conserved end residues are part of each CDR3.

J | V | CDR3
TRBJ1-3 | TRBV6-5 | CASRPSGNTIYF
TRBJ2-1 | TRBV28 | CASSLHTTGGRNEQFF
TRBJ1-1 | TRBV29-1 | CSGLETGLSEAFF
TRBJ2-5 | TRBV29-1 | CSVEPDRAQETQYF
TRBJ2-2 | TRBV2 | CASTRDRVSTGELFF
TRBJ1-1 | TRBV6-5 | CASSYLQGNAEAFF
TRBJ1-2 | TRBV6-4 | CASSQDGGGYTF
TRBJ1-5 | TRBV2 | CASSDLSQPQHF
TRBJ2-3 | TRBV6-2/TRBV6-3 | CASSLTDTQYF
TRBJ2-2 | TRBV6-1 | CASSESINPNTGELFF
TRBJ2-7 | TRBV28 | CASSFSGSPQNRYF
TRBJ2-2 | TRBV7-9 | CASSPLPGLADTGELFF
TRBJ1-6 | TRBV30 | CAWLRRASYNSPLHF
TRBJ1-1 | TRBV10-3 | CAISETPGNTEAFF
TRBJ1-2 | TRBV30 | CAWSNWDWSNYGYTF
TRBJ2-2 | TRBV18 | CASSPVTSGKLTGELFF
TRBJ1-5 | TRBV4-3 | CASSQDLRGGNQPQHF
TRBJ2-7 | TRBV7-3 | CASSTGVGSSYEQYF
TRBJ2-5 | TRBV4-1 | CASSQGPGQGYEETQYF
TRBJ2-7 | TRBV6-5 | CASSTEPMAGEQYF
TRBJ2-2 | TRBV2 | CASSEGGQRDTGELFF
TRBJ1-3 | TRBV7-8 | CASSGRTGAFSGNTIYF
TRBJ2-5 | TRBV7-2 | CASSIQAGTGGETQYF
TRBJ1-2 | TRBV11-2 | CASSLGQIYGYTF
TRBJ1-1 | TRBV6-5 | CASSYYRTGNTEAFF
TRBJ2-2 | TRBV5-6 | CASRPTSGSYTGELFF
TRBJ2-2 | TRBV9 | CASSVVFPGGGGELFF
TRBJ1-5 | TRBV15 | CATSRQDNQPQHF
TRBJ1-6 | TRBV7-9 | CASSVWGDREDSPLHF
TRBJ1-1 | TRBV5-5 | CASSLPSGQGYTEAFF
TRBJ1-6 | TRBV5-4 | CASSLGGGGDSPLHF
TRBJ1-2 | TRBV6-4 | CASSPDRNYGYTF